Below are 25 T cell receptor beta chains sequenced from a single sample in a study of metastatic and nonmetastatic thyroid tumors. TCRdb re-analyzed the PCR reads using MiXCR. The table has 27,000 or so clones, over 12% seen once. The entire patient cohort was treatment-naive prior to thyroid surgery. Specimen: blood. All receptors derive from a male donor with papillary thyroid cancer or a benign thyroid nodule (not recorded which). Some clones in this sample may be carry-over from other donors' samples.

This clone was recorded many times. CDR3 bases: TGTGCCAGCAGTGAATCCCGCCGCGTAGATACGCAGTATTTT. It codes for CASSESRRVDTQYF. The chain has TRBV6-1 and TRBJ2-3, with D hard to call. The CDR3 has 14 amino acids. The germline V and J ends were trimmed by 2 bases and 5 bases, with 11 bases remaining between them. Germline CDR1 MNHNS, CDR2 SASEGT.

This clone has a count of ten or more. The V and J genes are TRBV7-3 and TRBJ2-6, with D uncertain. Deletions cut 1 base from V and 8 bases from J, with 15 bases between. The CDR3 totals 16 residues. Germline V gene data show CDR1 as SGHTA and CDR2 as FQGTGA. This CDR3 reads CASSLKPDLGSNVLTF. CDR3 sequence (DNA): TGTGCCAGCAGCTTAAAACCAGACTTAGGGTCCAACGTCCTGACTTTC. The whole variable domain, filled in from reference TRBV7-3 and TRBJ2-6, reads GAGVSQTPSNKVTEKGKYVELRCDPISGHTALYWYRQSLGQGPEFLIYFQGTGAADDSGLPNDRFFAVRPEGSVSTLKIQRTERGDSAVYLCASSLKPDLGSNVLTFGAGSRLTVL.

This clone was observed at least ten times. DNA of the CDR3: TGTGCCAGCAGTTTTCAACACAGGGCCAACTATGGCTACACCTTC. It yields the protein CASSFQHRANYGYTF. The chain links TRBV6-1 to TRBJ1-2; perhaps TRBD1 as D (6 bases). The CDR3 loop spans 15 amino acids. The germline V and J ends were trimmed by 5 bases and 2 bases, with 15 bases remaining between them. Germline assignment: CDR1 MNHNS and CDR2 SASEGT.

V and J are TRBV30 and TRBJ2-7; no clear D gene. Germline V gene sequence: CDR1 GTSNPN, CDR2 SVGIG (reference sequence). The V gene lost 3 bases and the J gene lost 7 bases, with 22 bases spanning the gap. This CDR3 has 15 amino acids. For the CDR3, the DNA is TGTGCCTGGAGCTATCAGACTTCACCCACTTCAGAGCAGTACTTC. The encoded protein is CAWSYQTSPTSEQYF. The whole variable domain, remainder taken from reference TRBV30 and TRBJ2-7, is SQTIHQWPATLVQPVGSPLSLECTVEGTSNPNLYWYRQAAGRGLQLLFYSVGIGQISSEVPQNLSASRPQDRQFILSSKKLLLSDSGFYLCAWSYQTSPTSEQYFGPGTRLTVT.

This clone was counted at least ten times. For the CDR3, the DNA is TGTGCCACCCCCGACAGGGGCCGACAGGAGTTCTTC. Translated, it gives CATPDRGRQEFF. The chain links TRBV24-1 to TRBJ2-1; 8 positions match TRBD1. The trim removed 9 bases at V and 14 bases at J, leaving 11 bases unmatched. Germline V gene data show CDR1 as KGHDR and CDR2 as SFDVKD. This CDR3 comprises 12 residues.

This chain uses TRBV20-1 with TRBJ2-7; D gene unclear. V was shortened by 5 bases and J by 6 bases, with 20 bases between the two germline ends. CDR1 is DFQATT and CDR2 is SNEGSKA in the germline V gene (reference sequence). The CDR3 spans 14 residues. The DNA for the CDR3 is TGCAGTGCTCCCAAGGGTATAGGTCGGCTCGAGCAGTACTTC. This codes for CSAPKGIGRLEQYF.

This clone came up many times. The J gene is TRBJ2-2, the V gene TRBV11-2, with 10 bases identical to TRBD1. With V trimmed by 4 bases and J by 4 bases, 3 bases remained unmatched. This CDR3 region has 15 residues. Germline CDR1 reads SGHAT; CDR2 reads FQNNGV. Written as DNA, the CDR3 is TGTGCCAGCAGCTCCCGGACAGGGGGCACCGGGGAGCTGTTTTTT. It yields the protein CASSSRTGGTGELFF.

This clone has a count of ten or more. Other DNA sequences of this sample code for an identical CDR3. The chain joins TRBV20-1 to TRBJ1-5; D gene uncertain. Germline CDR1 reads DFQATT; CDR2 reads SNEGSKA (reference sequence). The CDR3 covers 11 residues. Trimming took 4 bases from V and 8 from J, leaving 9 bases between them. CDR3: CSAKIGEPQHF. The CDR3 DNA follows: TGCAGTGCTAAGATAGGCGAGCCCCAGCATTTT.

In this sample, this clone turned up many times. Distinct nucleotide sequences in the sample also encode this CDR3. The chain uses TRBV12-3 or TRBV12-4 and TRBJ1-3; D ambiguous. V dropped 6 bases and J dropped 2 bases, with 17 bases sitting between them. The CDR3 totals 16 residues. The CDR3 is CASRIIYLAPGNTIYF. CDR3 nucleotides: TGTGCCAGCAGAATCATATATCTAGCACCTGGAAACACCATATATTTT.

This clone was observed at least ten times. The rearrangement joins TRBV5-6 to TRBJ1-6, with D possibly TRBD1 on 6 matching bases. Trimming cost V 1 base and J 6 bases, with 20 bases left between them. The CDR3 runs to 18 residues. The germline V gene has CDR1 SGHDT and CDR2 YYEEEE. The CDR3 DNA follows: TGTGCCAGCAGCTTGTATCACCTCCAGGGGTCGGGTAATTCACCCCTCCACTTT. It specifies CASSLYHLQGSGNSPLHF.

V gene TRBV12-3 or TRBV12-4 combines with J gene TRBJ2-7; 8 bases are a match to TRBD1. With 5 bases clipped from V and 4 bases from J, the junction kept 7 bases outside the gene matches. This CDR3 is 14 amino acids long. CDR3 in amino acids: CASSRQGQGYEQYF. The CDR3 region has the DNA TGTGCCAGCAGTCGACAGGGGCAGGGTTACGAGCAGTACTTC.

Sample share makes this clone medium-sized. The chain combines TRBV5-1 with TRBJ1-1; D gene uncertain. The germline V gene encodes CDR1 SGHRS and CDR2 YFSETQ. Between the trimmed V and J ends, which lost 0 bases and 6 bases, there was a span of 12 bases. The CDR3 totals 14 residues. CDR3 sequence (DNA): TGCGCCAGCAGCTTGGTCCAGGCCCCGGCTGAAGCTTTCTTT. This translates into CASSLVQAPAEAFF.

In this sample, this clone turned up many times. J is TRBJ2-3 and V is TRBV6-1, with D possibly matching TRBD1 (6 bases). The CDR3 has 15 amino acids. Germline lookup yields CDR1 MNHNS and CDR2 SASEGT. In DNA form, the CDR3 reads TGTGCAGAAATGGGCGGGTGGGGGCCCACAGATACGCAGTATTTT. Residues: CAEMGGWGPTDTQYF.

This clone was seen ten or more times. The chain combines TRBV6-5 with TRBJ2-4; D perhaps matches TRBD1 (5 bases). CDR1 is MNHEY and CDR2 is SVGAGI in the germline V gene. CDR3 size: 16 residues. V lost 2 bases and J lost 6, with 17 bases in between. The chain's CDR3 is CASSYPRWGRINIQYF. DNA for the CDR3: TGTGCCAGCAGTTACCCACGTTGGGGCCGAATAAACATTCAGTACTTC.

This clone was found many times. This rearrangement joins TRBV11-2 to TRBJ1-6; unclear D gene. Trimming stripped 1 base from V and 1 base from J, with 14 bases between. The CDR3 extends over 18 amino acids. Germline CDR1 reads SGHAT; CDR2 reads FQNNGV. The CDR3 reads CASSLGSRERSYNSPLHF. The CDR3 DNA is TGTGCCAGCAGCTTAGGATCTCGGGAGAGGTCCTATAATTCACCCCTCCACTTT.

This clone was counted ten times or more. The chain recombines TRBV19 with TRBJ1-2; D remains ambiguous. Trimming took 5 bases from V and 3 from J, leaving 19 bases between them. The CDR3 is 16 residues long. Germline V CDR1 and CDR2: LNHDA, SQIVND (reference sequence). This chain's CDR3 is CASSAWMEQQDYGYTF. The CDR3 DNA sequence: TGTGCCAGTAGTGCATGGATGGAACAACAAGACTATGGCTACACCTTC.

Ten or more counts support this clone. The genes are TRBV30 and TRBJ1-5; D possibly corresponds to TRBD1 (5 bases). CDR3 length: 16 amino acids. V was pared by 3 bases and J by 7 bases, with 22 bases between. The germline gives CDR1 GTSNPN, CDR2 SVGIG (reference sequence). The CDR3 region has the DNA TGTGCCTGGAGGACACCCGGGGGGAGGTCCTCACAGCCCCAGCATTTT. Translated, it gives CAWRTPGGRSSQPQHF.

The table lists this clone with many counts. V and J are TRBV19 and TRBJ2-3; no definite D call. The CDR3 sequence is 15 residues long. V lost 6 bases to trimming and J lost 0 bases, with 13 bases between them. CDR1 is LNHDA, CDR2 SQIVND, per germline (reference sequence). The CDR3 is CASSRLLGSTDTQYF. In DNA form, the CDR3 reads TGTGCCAGTAGCCGACTCTTGGGGAGCACAGATACGCAGTATTTT.

This clone was seen repeatedly, ten times or more. This sequence joins TRBV7-9 and TRBJ2-1; D possibly matches TRBD1 or TRBD2 (5 bases each). The germline V gene has CDR1 SEHNR and CDR2 FQNEAQ (reference sequence). The CDR3 is made up of 13 amino acids. The V end was cut by 2 bases, the J end by 9 bases, with 11 bases between. The CDR3 DNA sequence: TGTGCCAGCAGCTTACAGGGAGCGAGTGAGCAGTTCTTC. The encoded protein is CASSLQGASEQFF.

This clone was counted ten times or more. DNA of the CDR3: TGCGCCAGCAGCCAAATGACGACAGGGGTTAATCAGCCCCAGCATTTT. This gives the protein CASSQMTTGVNQPQHF. The genes are TRBV4-1 and TRBJ1-5; 8 bases map to TRBD1. The CDR3 consists of 16 residues. The germline CDR1 and CDR2 sequences are MGHRA and YSYEKL. The ends lost 2 bases at V and 4 bases at J; junction bases unmatched: 7.

This clone was seen ten or more times. The J gene is TRBJ2-5, the V gene TRBV7-9, with D uncertain. The CDR3 covers 13 residues. CDR1 SEHNR and CDR2 FQNEAQ come from the germline V gene (reference sequence). V was shortened by 6 bases and J by 5 bases, with 13 bases between the two germline ends. CDR3 residues: CASSSLPRETQYF. The CDR3 bases are TGTGCCAGCAGTTCACTTCCCAGGGAGACCCAGTACTTC.

The sample holds many counts of this clone. The chain uses TRBV6-1 and TRBJ2-3, with 9 bases aligning to TRBD2. Germline CDR1 and CDR2: MNHNS and SASEGT. V lost 7 bases and J lost 4; bases outside the gene matches: 12. CDR3 length: 16 amino acids. The CDR3 nucleotides read TGTGCCAGCAATAGGGCTGGCGGGGGGGCGGCAGATACGCAGTATTTT. Translating it yields CASNRAGGGAADTQYF.

This clone was counted ten times or more. V and J are TRBV14 and TRBJ2-3; D is undetermined. V lost 1 base, J lost 6 bases, and 8 bases lay in between. Germline loops: CDR1 SGHDN, CDR2 FVKESK. The CDR3 covers 13 residues. CDR3 in amino acids: CASSQGAADTQYF. DNA for the CDR3: TGTGCCAGCAGCCAAGGGGCTGCGGATACGCAGTATTTT.

This clone came up a few times. This could be a read error, since a much larger clone is one nucleotide away. The chain combines TRBV12-5 with TRBJ2-7; maybe TRBD1 (5 bases). Trimming took off 5 bases at V and 6 bases at J, with 14 bases between the two ends. This CDR3 has 13 amino acids. The germline gives CDR1 LGHNT, CDR2 FRNRAP. The CDR3 spells CASGKTVPGEQYF. CDR3 in DNA: TGTGCTAGTGGTAAGACAGTCCCGGGCGAGCAGTACTTC. Full variable domain (missing parts from reference TRBV12-5 and TRBJ2-7): DARVTQTPRHKVTEMGQEVTMRCQPILGHNTVFWYRQTMMQGLELLAYFRNRAPLDDSGMPKDRFSAEMPDATLATLKIQPSEPRDSAVYFCASGKTVPGEQYFGPGTRLTVT.

This clone was detected only a few times. The chain has TRBV7-9 and TRBJ1-1, with D maybe TRBD1 (5 bases). The CDR3 extends over 12 amino acids. Trimming took 1 base from V and 11 from J, leaving 11 bases between them. The V gene's germline CDR1 is SEHNR and CDR2 FQNEAQ (reference sequence). In DNA form, the CDR3 reads TGTGCCAGCAGCTTAGGAGAGGGGCCGGCTTTCTTT. It is translated as CASSLGEGPAFF.